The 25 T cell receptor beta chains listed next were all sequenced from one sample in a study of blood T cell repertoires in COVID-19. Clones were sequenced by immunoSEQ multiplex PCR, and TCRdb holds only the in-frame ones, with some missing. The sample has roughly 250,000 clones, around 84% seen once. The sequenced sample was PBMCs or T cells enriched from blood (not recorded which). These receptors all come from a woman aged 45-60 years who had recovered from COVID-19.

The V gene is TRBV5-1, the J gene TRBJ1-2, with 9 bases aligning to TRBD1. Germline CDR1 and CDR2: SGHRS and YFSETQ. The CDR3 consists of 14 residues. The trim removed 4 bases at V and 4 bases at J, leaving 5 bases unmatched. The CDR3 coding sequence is TGCGCCAGCAGCGGGACAGGGACGACCTATGGCTACACCTTC. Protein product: CASSGTGTTYGYTF.

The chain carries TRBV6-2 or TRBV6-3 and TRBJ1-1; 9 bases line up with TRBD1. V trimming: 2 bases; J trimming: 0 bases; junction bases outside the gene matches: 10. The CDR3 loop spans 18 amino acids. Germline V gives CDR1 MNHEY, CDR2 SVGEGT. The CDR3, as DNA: TGTGCCAGCAGTTACCCATCCGGGACAGGGATTGTGAACACTGAAGCTTTCTTT. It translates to CASSYPSGTGIVNTEAFF.

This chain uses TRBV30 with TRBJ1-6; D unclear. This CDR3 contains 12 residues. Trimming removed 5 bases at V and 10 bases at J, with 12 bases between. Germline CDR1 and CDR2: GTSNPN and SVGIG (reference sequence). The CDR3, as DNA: TGTGCCTGGGACCGCACTGAGTCACCCCTCCACTTT. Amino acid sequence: CAWDRTESPLHF.

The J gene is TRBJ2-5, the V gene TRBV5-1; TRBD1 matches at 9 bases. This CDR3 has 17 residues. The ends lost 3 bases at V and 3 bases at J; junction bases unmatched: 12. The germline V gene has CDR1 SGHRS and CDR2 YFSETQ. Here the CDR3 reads CASSSQTGGFREETQYF. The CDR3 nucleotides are TGCGCCAGCAGCTCGCAAACAGGGGGCTTTAGGGAAGAGACCCAGTACTTC. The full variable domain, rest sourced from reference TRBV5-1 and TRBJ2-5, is KAGVTQTPRYLIKTRGQQVTLSCSPISGHRSVSWYQQTPGQGLQFLFEYFSETQRNKGNFPGRFSGRQFSNSRSEMNVSTLELGDSALYLCASSSQTGGFREETQYFGPGTRLLVL.

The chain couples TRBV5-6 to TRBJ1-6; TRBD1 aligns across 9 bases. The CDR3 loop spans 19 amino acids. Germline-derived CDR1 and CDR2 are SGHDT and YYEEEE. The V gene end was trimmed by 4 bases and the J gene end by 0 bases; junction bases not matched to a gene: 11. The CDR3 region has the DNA TGTGCCAGCAGCACAGGGGGCTCTGGCTTGCGCTCCTATAATTCACCCCTCCACTTT. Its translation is CASSTGGSGLRSYNSPLHF.

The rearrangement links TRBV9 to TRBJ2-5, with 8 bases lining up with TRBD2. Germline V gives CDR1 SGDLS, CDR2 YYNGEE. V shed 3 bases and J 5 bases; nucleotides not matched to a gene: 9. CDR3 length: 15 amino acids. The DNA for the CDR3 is TGTGCCAGCAGCGCCGGGACTAGTCGGGGGGAGACCCAGTACTTC. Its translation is CASSAGTSRGETQYF.

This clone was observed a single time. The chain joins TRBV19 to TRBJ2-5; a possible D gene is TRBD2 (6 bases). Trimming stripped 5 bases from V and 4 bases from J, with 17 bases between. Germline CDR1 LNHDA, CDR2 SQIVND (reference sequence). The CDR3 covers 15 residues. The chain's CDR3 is CASSPRLVPRETQYF. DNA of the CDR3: TGTGCCAGTAGTCCCCGACTAGTCCCGAGAGAGACCCAGTACTTC.

CDR3 nucleotides: TGCAGCGTTGGGACAGGGGGCGCAAATAATCAGCCCCAGCATTTT. As protein: CSVGTGGANNQPQHF. The chain uses TRBV29-1 and TRBJ1-5; 11 bases line up with TRBD1. In germline, CDR1 is SQVTM, CDR2 ANQGSEA. Trimming took 4 bases from V and 4 from J; bases not matched to a gene: 6. The CDR3 contains 15 residues.

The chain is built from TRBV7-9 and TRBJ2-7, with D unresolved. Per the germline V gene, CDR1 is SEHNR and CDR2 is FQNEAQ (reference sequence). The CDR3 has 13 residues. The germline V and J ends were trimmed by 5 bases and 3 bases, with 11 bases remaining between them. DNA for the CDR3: TGTGCCAGCAGCCAAGACGGGTTCTACGAGCAGTACTTC. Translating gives CASSQDGFYEQYF. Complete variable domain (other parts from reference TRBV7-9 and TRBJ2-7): DTGVSQNPRHKITKRGQNVTFRCDPISEHNRLYWYRQTLGQGPEFLTYFQNEAQLEKSRLLSDRFSAERPKGSFSTLEIQRTEQGDSAMYLCASSQDGFYEQYFGPGTRLTVT.

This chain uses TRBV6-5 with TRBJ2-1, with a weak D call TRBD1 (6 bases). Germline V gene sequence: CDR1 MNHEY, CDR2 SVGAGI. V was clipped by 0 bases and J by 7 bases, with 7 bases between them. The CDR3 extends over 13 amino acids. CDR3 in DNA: TGTGCCAGCAGTTACTCGAGGGGGAATGAGCAGTTCTTC. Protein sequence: CASSYSRGNEQFF.

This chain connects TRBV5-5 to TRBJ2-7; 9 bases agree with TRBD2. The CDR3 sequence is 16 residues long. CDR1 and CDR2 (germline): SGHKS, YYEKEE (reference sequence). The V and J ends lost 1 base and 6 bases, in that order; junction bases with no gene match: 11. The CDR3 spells CASSLQGSGGSGEQYF. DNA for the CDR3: TGTGCCAGCAGCTTGCAAGGTAGCGGGGGCTCGGGCGAGCAGTACTTC.

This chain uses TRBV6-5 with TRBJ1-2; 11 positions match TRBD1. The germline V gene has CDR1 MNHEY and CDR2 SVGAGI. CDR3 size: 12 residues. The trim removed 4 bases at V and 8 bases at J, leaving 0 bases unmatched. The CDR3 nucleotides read TGTGCCAGCAGTTGGACAGGGGGCGGCTACACCTTC. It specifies CASSWTGGGYTF.

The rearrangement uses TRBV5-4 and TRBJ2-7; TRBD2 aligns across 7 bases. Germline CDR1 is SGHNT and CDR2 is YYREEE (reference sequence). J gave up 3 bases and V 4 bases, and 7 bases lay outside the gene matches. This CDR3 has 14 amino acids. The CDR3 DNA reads TGTGCCAGCAGCGGGGGGAGGGACGGCTACGAGCAGTACTTC. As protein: CASSGGRDGYEQYF.

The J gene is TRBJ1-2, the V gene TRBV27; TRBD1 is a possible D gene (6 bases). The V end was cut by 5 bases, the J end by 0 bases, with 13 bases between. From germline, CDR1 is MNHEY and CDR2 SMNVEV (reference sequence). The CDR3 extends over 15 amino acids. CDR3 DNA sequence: TGTGCCAGCAGTCTGGGACACACAACTAACTATGGCTACACCTTC. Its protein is CASSLGHTTNYGYTF.

This CDR3 reads CASSLTWGLTLHF. CDR3 in DNA: TGTGCCAGCAGCCTCACATGGGGCCTAACCCTCCACTTT. The chain has TRBV27 and TRBJ1-6; possible D gene TRBD1, 5 bases. V was pared by 6 bases and J by 14 bases, with 17 bases between. Germline V gene data show CDR1 as MNHEY and CDR2 as SMNVEV (reference sequence). The CDR3 runs to 13 residues.

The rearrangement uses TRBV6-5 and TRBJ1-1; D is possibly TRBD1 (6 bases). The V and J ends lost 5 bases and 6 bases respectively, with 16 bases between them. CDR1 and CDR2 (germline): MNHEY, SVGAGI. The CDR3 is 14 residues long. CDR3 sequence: CASSPNGGLSEAFF. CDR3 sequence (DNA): TGTGCCAGCAGTCCGAACGGGGGGCTTTCTGAAGCTTTCTTT.

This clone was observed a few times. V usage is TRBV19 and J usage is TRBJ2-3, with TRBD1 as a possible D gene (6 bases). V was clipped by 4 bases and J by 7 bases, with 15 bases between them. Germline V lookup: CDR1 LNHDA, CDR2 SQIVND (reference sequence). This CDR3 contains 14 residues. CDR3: CASSKSPGQNTQYF. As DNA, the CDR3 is TGTGCCAGTAGTAAGTCCCCCGGACAGAATACGCAGTATTTT.

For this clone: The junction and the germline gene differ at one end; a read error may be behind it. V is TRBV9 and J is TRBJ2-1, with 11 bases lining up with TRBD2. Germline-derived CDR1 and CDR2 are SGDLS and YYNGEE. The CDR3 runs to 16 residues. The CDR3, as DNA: TGTGCCAGTAGCGTAGAGACTAGCGGGACATACAATGAGCAGTTCTTC. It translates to CASSVETSGTYNEQFF.

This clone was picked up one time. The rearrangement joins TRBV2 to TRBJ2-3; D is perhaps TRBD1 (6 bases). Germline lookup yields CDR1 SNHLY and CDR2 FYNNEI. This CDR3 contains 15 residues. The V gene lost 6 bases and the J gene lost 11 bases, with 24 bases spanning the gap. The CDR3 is CASRPGRLKQGGQYF. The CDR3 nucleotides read TGTGCCAGCAGGCCGGGACGCCTAAAGCAAGGGGGGCAGTATTTT.

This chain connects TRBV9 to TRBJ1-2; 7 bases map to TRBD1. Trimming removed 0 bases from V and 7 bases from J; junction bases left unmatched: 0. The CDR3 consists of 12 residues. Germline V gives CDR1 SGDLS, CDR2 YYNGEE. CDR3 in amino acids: CASSVGQGGYTF. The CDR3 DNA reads TGTGCCAGCAGCGTAGGACAGGGTGGCTACACCTTC.

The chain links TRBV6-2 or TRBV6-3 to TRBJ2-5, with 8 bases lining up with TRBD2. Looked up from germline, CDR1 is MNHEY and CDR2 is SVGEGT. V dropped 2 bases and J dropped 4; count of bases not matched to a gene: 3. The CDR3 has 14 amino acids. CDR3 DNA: TGTGCCAGCAGTTACCGGGGGGGAGTAGAGACCCAGTACTTC. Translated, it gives CASSYRGGVETQYF.

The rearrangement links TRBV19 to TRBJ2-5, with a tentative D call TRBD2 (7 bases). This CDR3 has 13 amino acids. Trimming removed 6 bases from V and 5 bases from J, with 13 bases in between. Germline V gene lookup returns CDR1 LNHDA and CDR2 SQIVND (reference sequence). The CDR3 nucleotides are TGTGCCAGTAGGGACAGCGGGATGGAGACCCAGTACTTC. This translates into CASRDSGMETQYF.

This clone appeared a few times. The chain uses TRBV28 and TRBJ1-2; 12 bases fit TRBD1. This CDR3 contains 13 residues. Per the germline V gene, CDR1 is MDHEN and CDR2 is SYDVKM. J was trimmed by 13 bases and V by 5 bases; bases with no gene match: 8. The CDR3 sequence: CASSPGTGGRGTF. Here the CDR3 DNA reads TGTGCCAGCAGTCCCGGGACAGGGGGCCGAGGCACCTTC.

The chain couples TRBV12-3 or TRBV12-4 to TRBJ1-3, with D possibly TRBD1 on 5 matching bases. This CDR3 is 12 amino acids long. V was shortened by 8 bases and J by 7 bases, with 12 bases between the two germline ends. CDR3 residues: CASLRRGNTIYF. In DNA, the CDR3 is TGTGCCAGCCTTAGGAGGGGTAACACCATATATTTT.

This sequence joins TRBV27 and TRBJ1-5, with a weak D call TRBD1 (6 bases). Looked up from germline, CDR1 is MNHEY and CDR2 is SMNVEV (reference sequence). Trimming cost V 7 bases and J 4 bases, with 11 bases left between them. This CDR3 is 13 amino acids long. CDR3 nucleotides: TGTGCCAGCACTACAGGGTTAAATCAGCCCCAGCATTTT. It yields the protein CASTTGLNQPQHF.